This T cell receptor beta chain was found in a study of T cells in Graves' hyperthyroidism and ophthalmopathy. This clonotype was counted only a few times. RNA transcripts served as the template for amplifying TCR beta CDR3 regions. The HTBI set primed first-round TCR CDR3 RT-PCR. TCRdb processed the multiplex PCR reads anew with MiXCR; each CDR3 protein has one entry. The table lists about 560,000 distinct CDR3 sequences, 15% to 19% of them singletons. Germline V gene data show CDR1 as LGHDT and CDR2 as YNNKEL (reference sequence). The V end was cut by 0 bases, the J end by 8 bases, with 18 bases between. This CDR3 contains 16 residues. Diagnoses used clinical symptoms, serum thyroxine and TRAb, thyroid ultrasound and orbital computed tomography.

This sequence originates from a woman aged 25 to 45 with Graves' hyperthyroidism. The specimen was blood. V usage is TRBV3-1 and J usage is TRBJ2-3; D is perhaps TRBD1 or TRBD2 (5 bases each). The CDR3 nucleotides are TGTGCCAGCAGCCAAGAAGGGGCGGCGTATGGAGGTACGCAGTATTTT. This sequence encodes CASSQEGAAYGGTQYF.